One sample yielded the 8 T cell receptor beta chains listed below, sequenced in a study of blood T cell repertoires in COVID-19. The data were produced by immunoSEQ multiplex PCR, yet TCRdb's version contains in-frame clones alone and is incomplete. The profile shows 330,000 or so clones, roughly 89% of them singletons. Input material: peripheral blood. These receptors all stem from a man younger than 40 with COVID-19, enrolled during active disease.

This clone was seen a handful of times. This rearrangement joins TRBV29-1 to TRBJ2-7; 9 nucleotides agree with TRBD1. This CDR3 has 14 residues. Germline V gene data show CDR1 as SQVTM and CDR2 as ANQGSEA. V was clipped by 3 bases and J by 2 bases; unmatched bases: 5. CDR3 amino acids: CSVDGQGTAYEQYF. The CDR3 nucleotides are TGCAGCGTTGACGGACAGGGGACCGCCTACGAGCAGTACTTC.

V is TRBV7-9 and J is TRBJ1-1; no firm D call. The CDR3 covers 16 residues. The germline V and J ends were trimmed by 5 bases and 3 bases, with 19 bases remaining between them. Germline V gene data show CDR1 as SEHNR and CDR2 as FQNEAQ (reference sequence). CDR3 nucleotide sequence: TGTGCCAGCAGCGCCCTTTGGGCGACGGGGTACACTGAAGCTTTCTTT. Its translation is CASSALWATGYTEAFF.

The J gene is TRBJ1-2, the V gene TRBV19; D possibly corresponds to TRBD1 (6 bases). With 7 bases removed from V and 7 bases from J, the gap between germline ends came to 25 bases. This CDR3 is built from 16 residues. Germline CDR1 is LNHDA and CDR2 is SQIVND (reference sequence). CDR3 amino acids: CASKAPEGVRGSGYTF. The CDR3 DNA sequence: TGTGCCAGTAAGGCTCCTGAGGGGGTGAGAGGTTCTGGCTACACCTTC. The variable domain in full, with the rest retrieved from reference TRBV19 and TRBJ1-2, is DGGITQSPKYLFRKEGQNVTLSCEQNLNHDAMYWYRQDPGQGLRLIYYSQIVNDFQKGDIAEGYSVSREKKESFPLTVTSAQKNPTAFYLCASKAPEGVRGSGYTFGSGTRLTVV.

This chain joins TRBV18 and TRBJ2-7; D is possibly TRBD1 (5 bases). This CDR3 contains 13 residues. Deletions cut 4 bases from V and 7 bases from J, with 14 bases between. CDR1 is KGHSH and CDR2 is LQKENI in the germline V gene. This chain's CDR3 is CASSRDIYREQYF. The CDR3 DNA reads TGTGCCAGCTCACGTGATATTTACAGGGAGCAGTACTTC. Using reference TRBV18 and TRBJ2-7 for the parts outside the CDR3, the full variable domain is NAGVMQNPRHLVRRRGQEARLRCSPMKGHSHVYWYRQLPEEGLKFMVYLQKENIIDESGMPKERFSAEFPKEGPSILRIQQVVRGDSAAYFCASSRDIYREQYFGPGTRLTVT.

The chain carries TRBV19 and TRBJ2-3; 10 positions agree with TRBD1. This CDR3 is 15 amino acids long. Germline lookup yields CDR1 LNHDA and CDR2 SQIVND (reference sequence). V gave up 4 bases and J gave up 8 bases; unmatched junction bases: 9. CDR3 region: CASSTDRGLVGTQYF. In nucleotides, the CDR3 is TGTGCCAGTAGTACCGACAGGGGGCTAGTTGGTACGCAGTATTTT.

The genes are TRBV6-5 and TRBJ2-7; TRBD2 aligns across 7 bases. The CDR3 is made up of 12 amino acids. CDR1 and CDR2 from the germline V gene are MNHEY and SVGAGI. V lost 6 bases and J lost 10; bases outside the gene matches: 9. In DNA, the CDR3 is TGTGCCAGCAGCCGCTGGGGAGGGGAACAGTACTTC. This sequence encodes CASSRWGGEQYF.

The rearrangement joins TRBV9 to TRBJ1-5, with D possibly being TRBD1 (5 bases). This CDR3 spans 14 amino acids. V was shortened by 4 bases and J by 5 bases, with 13 bases between the two germline ends. Germline CDR1 is SGDLS and CDR2 is YYNGEE. This chain's CDR3 is CASSTGEGYQPQHF. CDR3 in DNA: TGTGCCAGCAGCACGGGGGAAGGTTATCAGCCCCAGCATTTT.

This clone was seen a single time. This sequence joins TRBV15 and TRBJ1-2; 8 bases line up with TRBD1. Germline V lookup: CDR1 LNHNV, CDR2 YYDKDF (reference sequence). Trimming removed 3 bases from V and 3 bases from J; junction bases left unmatched: 3. This CDR3 has 14 amino acids. The CDR3 DNA is TGTGCCACCAGCAGCAGGGGGCAGGACTATGGCTACACCTTC. Amino acid sequence: CATSSRGQDYGYTF.